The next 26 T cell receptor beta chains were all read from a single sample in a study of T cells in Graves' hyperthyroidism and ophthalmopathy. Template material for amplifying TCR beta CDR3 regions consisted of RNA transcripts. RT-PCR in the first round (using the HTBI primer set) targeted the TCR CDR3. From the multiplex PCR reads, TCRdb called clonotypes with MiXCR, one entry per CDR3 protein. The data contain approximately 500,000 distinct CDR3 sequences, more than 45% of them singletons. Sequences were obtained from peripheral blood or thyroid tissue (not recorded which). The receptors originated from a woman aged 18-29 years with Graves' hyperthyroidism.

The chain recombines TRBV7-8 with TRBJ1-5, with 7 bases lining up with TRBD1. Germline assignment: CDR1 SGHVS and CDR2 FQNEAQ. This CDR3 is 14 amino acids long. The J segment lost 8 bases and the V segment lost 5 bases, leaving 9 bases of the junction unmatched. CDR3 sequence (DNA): TGTGCCAGCAGCGCGACCGGCAGGGGGGAGCCCCAGCATTTT. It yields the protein CASSATGRGEPQHF.

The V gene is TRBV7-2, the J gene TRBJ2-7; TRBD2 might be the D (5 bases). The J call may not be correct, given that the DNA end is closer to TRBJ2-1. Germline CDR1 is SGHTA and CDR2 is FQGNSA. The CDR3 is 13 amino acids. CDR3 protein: CASSLRRHNEQFF. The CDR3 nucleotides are TGTGCCAGCAGCTTAAGGAGGCACAATGAGCAGTTCTTC.

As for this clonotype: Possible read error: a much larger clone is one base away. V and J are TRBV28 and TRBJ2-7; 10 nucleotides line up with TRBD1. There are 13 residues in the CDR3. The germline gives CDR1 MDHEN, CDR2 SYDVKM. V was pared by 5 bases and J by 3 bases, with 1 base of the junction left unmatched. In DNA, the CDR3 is TGTGCCAGCAGTGACAGGGGGCTCTACGAGCAGTACTTC. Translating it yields CASSDRGLYEQYF.

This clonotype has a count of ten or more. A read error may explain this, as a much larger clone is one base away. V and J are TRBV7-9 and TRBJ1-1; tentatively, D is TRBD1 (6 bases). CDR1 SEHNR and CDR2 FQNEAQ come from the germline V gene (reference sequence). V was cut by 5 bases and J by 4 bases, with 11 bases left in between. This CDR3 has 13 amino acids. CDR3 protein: CASSHRDGTEAFF. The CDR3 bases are TGTGCCAGCAGCCACAGGGACGGCACTGAAGCTTTCTTT.

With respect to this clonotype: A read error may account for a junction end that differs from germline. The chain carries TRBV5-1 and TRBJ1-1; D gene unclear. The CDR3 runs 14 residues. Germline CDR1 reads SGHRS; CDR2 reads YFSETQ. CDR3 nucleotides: TGCGCCAGCAGCCTCTCGTCCCCTACGACTGAAGCTTTCTTC. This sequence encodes CASSLSSPTTEAFF.

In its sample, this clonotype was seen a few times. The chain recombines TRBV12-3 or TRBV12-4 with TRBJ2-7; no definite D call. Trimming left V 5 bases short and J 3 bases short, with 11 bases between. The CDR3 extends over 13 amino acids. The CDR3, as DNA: TGTGCCAGCAGTGGCGGACCCGACTACGAGCAGTACTTC. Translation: CASSGGPDYEQYF.

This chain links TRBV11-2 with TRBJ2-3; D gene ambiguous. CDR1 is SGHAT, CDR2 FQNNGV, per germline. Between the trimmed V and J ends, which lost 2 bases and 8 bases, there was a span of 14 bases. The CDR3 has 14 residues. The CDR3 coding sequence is TGTGCCAGCAGCTTACAACCTGCTAGGACTACGCAGTATTTT. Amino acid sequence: CASSLQPARTTQYF.

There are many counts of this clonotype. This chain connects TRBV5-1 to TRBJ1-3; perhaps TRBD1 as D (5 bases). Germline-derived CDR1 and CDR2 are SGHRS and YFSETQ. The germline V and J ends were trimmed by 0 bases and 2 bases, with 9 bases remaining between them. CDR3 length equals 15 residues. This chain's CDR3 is CASSLEAGTGNTIYF. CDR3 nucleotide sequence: TGCGCCAGCAGCTTGGAGGCAGGGACTGGAAACACCATATATTTT.

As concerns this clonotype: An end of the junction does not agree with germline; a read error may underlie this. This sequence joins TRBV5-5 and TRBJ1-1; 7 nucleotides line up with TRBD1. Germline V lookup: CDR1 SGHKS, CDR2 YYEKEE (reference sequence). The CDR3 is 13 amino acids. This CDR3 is CSVDEGAGTEAFF. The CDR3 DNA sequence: TGCAGCGTTGACGAGGGGGCGGGTACTGAAGCTTTCTTT.

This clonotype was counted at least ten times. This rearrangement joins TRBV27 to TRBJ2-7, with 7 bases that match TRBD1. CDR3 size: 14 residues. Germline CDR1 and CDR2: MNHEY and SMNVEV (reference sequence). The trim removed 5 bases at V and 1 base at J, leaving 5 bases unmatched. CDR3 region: CASSPGQVSYEQYF. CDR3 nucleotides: TGTGCCAGCAGTCCAGGACAGGTTTCCTACGAGCAGTACTTC.

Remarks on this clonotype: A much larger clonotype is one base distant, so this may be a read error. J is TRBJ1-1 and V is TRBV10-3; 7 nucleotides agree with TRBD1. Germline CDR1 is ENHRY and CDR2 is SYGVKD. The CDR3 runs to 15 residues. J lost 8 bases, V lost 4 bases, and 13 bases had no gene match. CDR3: CAISGTGVEVGEAFF. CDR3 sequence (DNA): TGTGCCATCAGTGGTACAGGGGTAGAAGTAGGCGAAGCTTTCTTT.

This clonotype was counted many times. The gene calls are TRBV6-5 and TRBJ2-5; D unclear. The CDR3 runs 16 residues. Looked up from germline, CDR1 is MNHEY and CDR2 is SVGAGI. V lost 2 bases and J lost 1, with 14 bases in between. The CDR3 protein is CASSYKTWYPQETQYF. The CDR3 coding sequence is TGTGCCAGCAGTTACAAGACGTGGTATCCCCAAGAGACCCAGTACTTC.

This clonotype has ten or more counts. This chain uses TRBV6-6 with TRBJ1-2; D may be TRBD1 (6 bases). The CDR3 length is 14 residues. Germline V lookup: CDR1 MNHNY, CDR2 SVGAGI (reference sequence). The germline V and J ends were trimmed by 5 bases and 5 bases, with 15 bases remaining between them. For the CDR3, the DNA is TGTGCCAGCAGTACGCCCAGGGGAGCATATGGCTACACCTTC. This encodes CASSTPRGAYGYTF.

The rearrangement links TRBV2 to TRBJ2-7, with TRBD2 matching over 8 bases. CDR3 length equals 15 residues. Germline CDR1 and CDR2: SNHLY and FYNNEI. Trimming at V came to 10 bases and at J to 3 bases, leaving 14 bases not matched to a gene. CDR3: CAKTSERQGGYEQYF. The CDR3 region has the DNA TGTGCCAAGACTAGCGAAAGGCAGGGCGGCTACGAGCAGTACTTC.

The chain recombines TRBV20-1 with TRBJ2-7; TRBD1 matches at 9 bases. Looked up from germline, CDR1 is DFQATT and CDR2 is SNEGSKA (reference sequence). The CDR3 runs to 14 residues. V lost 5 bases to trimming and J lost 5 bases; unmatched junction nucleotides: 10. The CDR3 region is CSAFGQGTGDEQYF. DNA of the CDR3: TGCAGTGCTTTCGGACAGGGGACCGGGGACGAGCAGTACTTC.

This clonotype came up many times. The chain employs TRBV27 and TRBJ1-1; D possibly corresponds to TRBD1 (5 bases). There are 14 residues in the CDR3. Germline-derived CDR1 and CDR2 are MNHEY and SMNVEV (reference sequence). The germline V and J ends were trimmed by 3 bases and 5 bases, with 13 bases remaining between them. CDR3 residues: CASSFQGPWTEAFF. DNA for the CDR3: TGTGCCAGCAGTTTCCAGGGTCCGTGGACTGAAGCTTTCTTT.

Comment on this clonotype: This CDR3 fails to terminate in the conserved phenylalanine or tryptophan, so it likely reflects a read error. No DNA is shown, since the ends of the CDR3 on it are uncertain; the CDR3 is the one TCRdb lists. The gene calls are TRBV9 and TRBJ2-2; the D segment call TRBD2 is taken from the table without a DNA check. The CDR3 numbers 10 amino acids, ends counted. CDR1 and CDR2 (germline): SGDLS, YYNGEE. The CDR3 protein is CASSVTHPVA.

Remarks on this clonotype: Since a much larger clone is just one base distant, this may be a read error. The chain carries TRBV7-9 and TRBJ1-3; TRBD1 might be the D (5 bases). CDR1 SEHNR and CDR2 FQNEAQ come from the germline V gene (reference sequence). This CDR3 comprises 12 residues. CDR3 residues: CVSSRDSGTIYF. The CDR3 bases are TGTGTCAGCAGCCGCGACAGCGGCACCATATATTTT.

The CDR3 DNA follows: TGTGCCAGCAGCCAAACTAGCGGGATTTACGAGCAGTACTTC. Amino acid sequence: CASSQTSGIYEQYF. The chain uses TRBV14 and TRBJ2-7; 10 positions match TRBD2. V trimming: 2 bases; J trimming: 4 bases; junction bases outside the gene matches: 2. This CDR3 comprises 14 residues. Germline values: CDR1 SGHDN, CDR2 FVKESK.

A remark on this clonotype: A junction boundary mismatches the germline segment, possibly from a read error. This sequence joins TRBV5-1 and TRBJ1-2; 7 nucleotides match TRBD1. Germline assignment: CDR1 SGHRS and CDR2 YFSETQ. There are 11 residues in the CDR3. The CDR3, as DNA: TGCGCCAGCACGGACAGGAAAGGCTGCACCTTC. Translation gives CASTDRKGCTF.

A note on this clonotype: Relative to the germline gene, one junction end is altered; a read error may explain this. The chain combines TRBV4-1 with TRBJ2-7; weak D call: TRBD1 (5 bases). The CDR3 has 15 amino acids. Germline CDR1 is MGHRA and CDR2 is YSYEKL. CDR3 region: CASSFVGLRSLEQYF. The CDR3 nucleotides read TGTGCCAGCAGCTTTGTGGGGCTCCGCTCGCTCGAGCAGTACTTC.

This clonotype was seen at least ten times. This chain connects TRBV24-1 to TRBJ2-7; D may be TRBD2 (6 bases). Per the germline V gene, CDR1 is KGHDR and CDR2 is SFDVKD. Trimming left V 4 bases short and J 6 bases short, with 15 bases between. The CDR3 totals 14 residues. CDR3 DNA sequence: TGTGCCACCAGTGACAGCTTAGCGGCAACCGAGCAGTACTTC. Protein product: CATSDSLAATEQYF.

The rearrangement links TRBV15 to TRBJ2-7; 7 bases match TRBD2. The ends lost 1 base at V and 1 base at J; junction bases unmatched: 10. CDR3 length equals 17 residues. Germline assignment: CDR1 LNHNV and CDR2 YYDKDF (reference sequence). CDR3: CATSRGPQGRVSYEQYF. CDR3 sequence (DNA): TGTGCCACCAGCAGAGGCCCACAAGGGAGGGTTTCCTACGAGCAGTACTTC.

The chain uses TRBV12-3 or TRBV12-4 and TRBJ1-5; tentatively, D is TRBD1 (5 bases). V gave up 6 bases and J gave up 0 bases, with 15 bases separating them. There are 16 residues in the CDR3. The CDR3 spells CASSTRGIDSNQPQHF. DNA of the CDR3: TGTGCCAGCAGCACCCGGGGCATCGATAGCAATCAGCCCCAGCATTTT.

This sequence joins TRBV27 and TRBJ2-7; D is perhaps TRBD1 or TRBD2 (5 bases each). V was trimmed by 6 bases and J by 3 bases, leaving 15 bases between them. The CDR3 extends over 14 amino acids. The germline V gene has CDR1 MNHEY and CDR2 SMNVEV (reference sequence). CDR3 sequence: CASRFRDASYEQYF. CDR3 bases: TGTGCCAGCAGGTTCCGGGACGCTAGCTACGAGCAGTACTTC.

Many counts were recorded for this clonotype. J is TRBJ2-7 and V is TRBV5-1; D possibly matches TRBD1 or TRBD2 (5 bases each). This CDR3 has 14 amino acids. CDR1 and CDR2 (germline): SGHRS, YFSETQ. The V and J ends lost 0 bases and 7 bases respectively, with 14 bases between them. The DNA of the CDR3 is TGCGCCAGCAGCTTGGGACAGACCCGAGGGGAGCAGTACTTC. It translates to CASSLGQTRGEQYF.